The present TCR beta chain was sequenced within a study of molecular identifiers for immune sequencing clone quantification. For the study at large: With replicates, the RNA of around 20,000 or 100,000 naive CD8 cells was split five ways and four were sequenced.

Losses at the gene ends were 6 bases for V and 9 bases for J; bases not matched to a gene: 10. Germline CDR1 and CDR2: PRHDT and FYEKMQ (reference sequence). The CDR3 runs 15 residues. Libraries of bulk TCR were made by previously described methods (with listed TCR primers). TCRdb fed the PCR reads into MiXCR, producing one record per CDR3 protein. Of a few hundred thousand distinct CDR3 sequences listed, roughly 25% are singletons. Naive CD8 T cells underwent sorting with the CD8+CD4-CCR7+CD45RA+ definition. The source material was naive CD8+ T cells from blood, with Jurkat cell RNA spiked in. Subset here: FACS-sorted CD8+CD4-CCR7+CD45RA+ naive T cells. The source of this sequence is a human donor in good health. Some libraries in this study had Jurkat cell RNA spiked in. The chain links TRBV13 to TRBJ2-5, with TRBD2 matching over 13 bases. CDR3 DNA sequence: TGTGCCAGCAGTCCAACTAGCGGGGGGGCGGAGCCCCAGTACTTC. This encodes CASSPTSGGAEPQYF.